These T cell receptor beta chains were read from a single sample in a study of shared clonotypes between healthy human individuals. The table came from immunoSEQ multiplex PCR; TCRdb's copy has only in-frame clones and leaves some out. Among roughly 680,000 clones, 72% were seen once, and the ten largest hold approximately 1.8%. Sequencing was carried out using memory CD4+ T cells sorted from blood. The receptors shown here come from a woman under 40 in good health. The CDR3 runs from the conserved cysteine through the conserved F or W. The D gene is left open where the match is weak. Size values are once, few and many counts, or a class for expanded clones, and some rows have none.

d_gene	j_gene	abundance	v_gene	len	CDR3nt	CDR3aa
.	TRBJ2-1	once	TRBV18	14	TGTGCCAGCTCACCACTAGCGGACTACAATGAGCAGTTCTTC	CASSPLADYNEQFF
TRBD1	TRBJ1-5	.	TRBV7-2	13	TGTGCCAGCATCGGACAGGGGAATCAGCCCCAGCATTTT	CASIGQGNQPQHF
TRBD2	TRBJ2-4	.	TRBV4-1	18	TGCGCCAGCAGCCAGCCCTCTAGCGGGATCCTAGCCAAAAACATTCAGTACTTC	CASSQPSSGILAKNIQYF
TRBD2	TRBJ2-3	once	TRBV27	14	TGTGCCAGCAGGAGGCGGGAGAGGACAGATACGCAGTATTTT	CASRRRERTDTQYF
.	TRBJ2-1	few	TRBV29-1	14	TGCAGCGTTGAGAGGGAGATTTTTGGCAATGAGCAGTTCTTC	CSVEREIFGNEQFF
.	TRBJ2-3	.	TRBV6-1	12	TGTGCCAGCAGCTATGGACTGAATACGCAGTATTTT	CASSYGLNTQYF
TRBD1	TRBJ1-2	.	TRBV19	15	TGTGCCAGTAGTAAAAGGGACAGGCTCAACTATGGCTACACCTTC	CASSKRDRLNYGYTF
.	TRBJ1-1	.	TRBV5-1	15	TGCGCCAGCAGCTTGGAACCGGGAGCGAAAACTGAAGCTTTCTTT	CASSLEPGAKTEAFF
.	TRBJ2-5	.	TRBV30	15	TGTGCCTGGAGTGTACACAGGGTGTACCAAGAGACCCAGTACTTC	CAWSVHRVYQETQYF
.	TRBJ2-4	.	TRBV7-9	12	TGTGCCAGCAGCTTTGAAGGTGACATTCAGTACTTC	CASSFEGDIQYF
.	TRBJ2-5	few	TRBV7-2	14	TGTGCCAGCAGCTTTTTCCTGTCCCAAGAGACCCAGTACTTC	CASSFFLSQETQYF
.	TRBJ1-4	few	TRBV5-4	13	TGTGCCAGCAGCTTCCACAGTAATGAAAAACTGTTTTTT	CASSFHSNEKLFF
.	TRBJ1-5	few	TRBV28	11	TGTGCCAGCAATGAAGGTCAGCCCCAGCATTTT	CASNEGQPQHF
.	TRBJ1-2	many	TRBV6-1	14	TGTGCCAGCAGTGAAATGGGCCAGTATCGTGGCTACACCTTC	CASSEMGQYRGYTF
.	TRBJ2-1	.	TRBV4-1	19	TGCGCCAGCAGCAAGGGCGCGGGCATTGGAGAAAGCTCCTACAATGAGCAGTTCTTC	CASSKGAGIGESSYNEQFF
TRBD2	TRBJ2-2	.	TRBV2	18	TGTGCCAGCAGGAAAGGGCTAGCGGGTGTCGGGGGCACCGGGGAGCTGTTTTTT	CASRKGLAGVGGTGELFF
TRBD1	TRBJ2-7	.	TRBV5-1	14	TGCGCCAGCAGCTTAGGGACAGGGGGGTACGAGCAGTACTTC	CASSLGTGGYEQYF